The 6 T cell receptor beta chains listed next were all sequenced from one sample in a study of blood T cell repertoires in COVID-19. Clones were sequenced by immunoSEQ multiplex PCR, and TCRdb holds only the in-frame ones, with some missing. The table lists about 170,000 clones, approximately 81% of them singletons, with less than 15% in the top ten. The specimen was peripheral blood. The origin of the receptors is a man aged 18 to 30 with active or convalescent COVID-19.

This chain uses TRBV5-1 with TRBJ2-5; TRBD1 aligns across 9 bases. V lost 5 bases and J lost 5; bases outside the gene matches: 7. Per the germline V gene, CDR1 is SGHRS and CDR2 is YFSETQ. The CDR3 extends over 14 amino acids. The CDR3 is CASRAGTGTETQYF. The CDR3 DNA reads TGCGCCAGCAGGGCCGGGACAGGGACCGAGACCCAGTACTTC.

The chain couples TRBV2 to TRBJ1-3, with TRBD1 matching 9 bases. The CDR3 has 16 residues. The germline V gene encodes CDR1 SNHLY and CDR2 FYNNEI. J was trimmed by 4 bases and V by 6 bases; bases with no gene match: 10. CDR3 amino acids: CASSLELTGGGNTIYF. CDR3 nucleotides: TGTGCCAGCAGCCTAGAACTGACAGGGGGAGGAAACACCATATATTTT.

V gene TRBV5-1 combines with J gene TRBJ1-3; no clear D. The germline V gene has CDR1 SGHRS and CDR2 YFSETQ. The length of the CDR3 is 17 residues. The germline V and J ends were trimmed by 0 bases and 1 base, with 14 bases remaining between them. The CDR3 reads CASSLEGGLRSGNTIYF. DNA of the CDR3: TGCGCCAGCAGCTTGGAGGGAGGACTGAGATCTGGAAACACCATATATTTT.

The chain joins TRBV15 to TRBJ2-3; TRBD2 matches 7 bases. Germline assignment: CDR1 LNHNV and CDR2 YYDKDF (reference sequence). The CDR3 extends over 14 amino acids. The V segment lost 5 bases and the J segment 3 bases; nucleotides outside the gene matches: 5. The chain's CDR3 is CATSDWEGTDTQYF. In DNA form, the CDR3 reads TGTGCCACCAGCGATTGGGAGGGGACAGATACGCAGTATTTT.

The rearrangement joins TRBV6-5 to TRBJ1-1; D is uncertain. The CDR3 is made up of 16 amino acids. Germline V lookup: CDR1 MNHEY, CDR2 SVGAGI. V lost 2 bases to trimming and J lost 3 bases, with 16 bases between them. The CDR3 here is CASSYGIEGGYTEAFF. The CDR3 nucleotides are TGTGCCAGCAGTTACGGGATCGAAGGAGGATACACTGAAGCTTTCTTT.

This chain uses TRBV6-5 with TRBJ1-3, with 7 bases matching TRBD1. Unmatched junction bases numbered 7, after V lost 11 bases and J lost 0 bases. The germline V gene encodes CDR1 MNHEY and CDR2 SVGAGI. The CDR3 length is 14 residues. Here the CDR3 DNA reads TGTGCCGGGGGAACAGGGGCCTCTGGAAACACCATATATTTT. This codes for CAGGTGASGNTIYF.